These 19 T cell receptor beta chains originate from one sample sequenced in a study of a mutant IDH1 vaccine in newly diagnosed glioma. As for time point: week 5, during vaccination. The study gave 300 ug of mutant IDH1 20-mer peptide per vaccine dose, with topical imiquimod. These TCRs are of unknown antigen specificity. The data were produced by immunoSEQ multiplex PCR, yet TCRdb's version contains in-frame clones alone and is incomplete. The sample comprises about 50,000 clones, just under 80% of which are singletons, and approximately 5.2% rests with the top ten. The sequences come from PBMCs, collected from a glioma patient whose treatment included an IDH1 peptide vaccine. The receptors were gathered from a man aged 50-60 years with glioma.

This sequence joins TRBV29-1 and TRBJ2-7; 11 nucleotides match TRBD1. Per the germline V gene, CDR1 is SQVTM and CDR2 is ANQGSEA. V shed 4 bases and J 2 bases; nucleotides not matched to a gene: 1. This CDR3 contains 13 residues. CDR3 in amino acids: CSVAGQGAYEQYF. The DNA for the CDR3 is TGCAGCGTTGCGGGACAGGGGGCCTACGAGCAGTACTTC.

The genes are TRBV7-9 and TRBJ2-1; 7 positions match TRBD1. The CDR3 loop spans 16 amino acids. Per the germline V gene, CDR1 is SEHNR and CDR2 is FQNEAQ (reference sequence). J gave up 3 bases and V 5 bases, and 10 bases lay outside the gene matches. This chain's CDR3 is CASSDTHRGLYNEQFF. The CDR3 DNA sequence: TGTGCCAGCAGCGACACGCATAGGGGGCTCTACAATGAGCAGTTCTTC.

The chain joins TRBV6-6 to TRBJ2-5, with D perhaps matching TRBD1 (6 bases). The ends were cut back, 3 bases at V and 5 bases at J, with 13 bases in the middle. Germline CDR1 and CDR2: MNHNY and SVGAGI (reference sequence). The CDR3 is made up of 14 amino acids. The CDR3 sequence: CASSYRGISETQYF. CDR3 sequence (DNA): TGTGCCAGCAGTTATAGGGGGATCTCGGAGACCCAGTACTTC.

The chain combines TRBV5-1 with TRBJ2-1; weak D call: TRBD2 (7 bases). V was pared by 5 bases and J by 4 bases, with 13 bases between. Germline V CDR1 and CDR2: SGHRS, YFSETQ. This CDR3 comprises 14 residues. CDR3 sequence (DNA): TGCGCCAGCAGTAGGGGGGGAGATTACAATGAGCAGTTCTTC. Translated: CASSRGGDYNEQFF.

The CDR3 DNA reads TGCGCCAGCAGCCAAGAAGGACGACCGAGCTCCTACGAGCAGTACTTC. It yields the protein CASSQEGRPSSYEQYF. The V gene is TRBV4-3, the J gene TRBJ2-7; no reliable D call. The CDR3 has 16 amino acids. Trimming pared 0 bases from V and 0 bases from J, leaving 12 bases between. Germline loops: CDR1 LGHNA, CDR2 YSLEER.

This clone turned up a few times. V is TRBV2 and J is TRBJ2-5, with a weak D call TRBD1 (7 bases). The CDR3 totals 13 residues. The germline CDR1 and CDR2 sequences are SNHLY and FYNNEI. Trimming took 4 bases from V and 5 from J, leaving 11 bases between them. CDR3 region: CASSVQGRETQYF. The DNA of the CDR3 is TGTGCCAGCAGTGTACAGGGGAGGGAGACCCAGTACTTC.

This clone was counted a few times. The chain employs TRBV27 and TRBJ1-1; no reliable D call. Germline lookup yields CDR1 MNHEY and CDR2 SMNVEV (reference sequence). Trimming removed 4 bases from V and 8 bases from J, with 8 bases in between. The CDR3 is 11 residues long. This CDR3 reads CASSYRAEAFF. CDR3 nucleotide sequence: TGTGCCAGCAGTTACCGGGCCGAAGCTTTCTTT.

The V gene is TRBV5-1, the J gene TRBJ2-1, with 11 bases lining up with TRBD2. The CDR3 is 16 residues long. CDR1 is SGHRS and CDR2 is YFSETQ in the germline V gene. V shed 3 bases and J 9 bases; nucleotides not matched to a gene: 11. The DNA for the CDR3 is TGCGCCAGCAGCTCCTTGTCTAGCGGGGGGAGCAGTGAGCAGTTCTTC. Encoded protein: CASSSLSSGGSSEQFF. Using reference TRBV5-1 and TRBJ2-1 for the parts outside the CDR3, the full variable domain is KAGVTQTPRYLIKTRGQQVTLSCSPISGHRSVSWYQQTPGQGLQFLFEYFSETQRNKGNFPGRFSGRQFSNSRSEMNVSTLELGDSALYLCASSSLSSGGSSEQFFGPGTRLTVL.

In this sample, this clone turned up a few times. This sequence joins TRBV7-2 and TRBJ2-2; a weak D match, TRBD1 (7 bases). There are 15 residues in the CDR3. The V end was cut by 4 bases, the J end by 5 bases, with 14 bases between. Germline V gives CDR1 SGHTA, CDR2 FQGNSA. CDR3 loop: CASSSRQGLTGELFF. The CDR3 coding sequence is TGTGCCAGCAGCTCTCGACAGGGACTTACCGGGGAGCTGTTTTTT.

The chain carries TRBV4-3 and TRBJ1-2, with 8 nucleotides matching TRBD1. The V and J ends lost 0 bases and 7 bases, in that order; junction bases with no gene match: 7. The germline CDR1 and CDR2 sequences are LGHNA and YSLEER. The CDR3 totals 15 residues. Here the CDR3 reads CASSQDRWTGTGYTF. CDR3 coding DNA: TGCGCCAGCAGCCAAGATCGCTGGACAGGGACTGGCTACACCTTC.

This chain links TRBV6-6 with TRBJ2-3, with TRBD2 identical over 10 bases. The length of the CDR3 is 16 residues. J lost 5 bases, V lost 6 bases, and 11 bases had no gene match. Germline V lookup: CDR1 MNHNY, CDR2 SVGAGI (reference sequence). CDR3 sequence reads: CASRALKRGGQDTQYF. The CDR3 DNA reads TGTGCCAGCAGGGCTCTCAAGCGGGGGGGCCAAGATACGCAGTATTTT.

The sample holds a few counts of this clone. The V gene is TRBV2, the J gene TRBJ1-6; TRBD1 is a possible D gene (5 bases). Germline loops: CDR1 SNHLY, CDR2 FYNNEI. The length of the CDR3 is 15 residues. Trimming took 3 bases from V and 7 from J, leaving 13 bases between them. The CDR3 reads CASSEWGPGNSPLHF. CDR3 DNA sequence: TGTGCCAGCAGTGAGTGGGGTCCAGGGAATTCACCCCTCCACTTT. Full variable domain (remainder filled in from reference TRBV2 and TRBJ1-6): EPEVTQTPSHQVTQMGQEVILRCVPISNHLYFYWYRQILGQKVEFLVSFYNNEISEKSEIFDDQFSVERPDGSNFTLKIRSTKLEDSAMYFCASSEWGPGNSPLHFGNGTRLTVT.

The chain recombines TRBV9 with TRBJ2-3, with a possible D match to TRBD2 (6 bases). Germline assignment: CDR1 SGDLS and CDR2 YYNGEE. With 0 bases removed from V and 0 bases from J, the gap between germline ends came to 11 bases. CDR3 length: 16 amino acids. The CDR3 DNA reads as TGTGCCAGCAGCGTAGGGAGGGGCCGGAGCACAGATACGCAGTATTTT. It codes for CASSVGRGRSTDTQYF.

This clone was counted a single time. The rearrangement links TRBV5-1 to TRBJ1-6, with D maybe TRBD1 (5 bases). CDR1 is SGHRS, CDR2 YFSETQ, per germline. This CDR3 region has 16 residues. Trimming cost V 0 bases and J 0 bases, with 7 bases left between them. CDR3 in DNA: TGCGCCAGCAGCTTGGGGGGGAGCTCCTATAATTCACCCCTCCACTTT. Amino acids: CASSLGGSSYNSPLHF. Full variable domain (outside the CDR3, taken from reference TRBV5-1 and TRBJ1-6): KAGVTQTPRYLIKTRGQQVTLSCSPISGHRSVSWYQQTPGQGLQFLFEYFSETQRNKGNFPGRFSGRQFSNSRSEMNVSTLELGDSALYLCASSLGGSSYNSPLHFGNGTRLTVT.

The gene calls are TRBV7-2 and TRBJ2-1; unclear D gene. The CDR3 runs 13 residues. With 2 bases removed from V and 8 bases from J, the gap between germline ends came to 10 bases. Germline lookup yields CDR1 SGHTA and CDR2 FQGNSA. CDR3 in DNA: TGTGCCAGCAGCTTAAGTAGGACGGATGAGCAGTTCTTC. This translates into CASSLSRTDEQFF.

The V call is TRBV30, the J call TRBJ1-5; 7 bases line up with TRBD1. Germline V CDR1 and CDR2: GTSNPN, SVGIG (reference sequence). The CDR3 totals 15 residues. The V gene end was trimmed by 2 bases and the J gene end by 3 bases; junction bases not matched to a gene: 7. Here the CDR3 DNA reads TGTGCCTGGAGTCCCCAAGGACAGGTCAATCAGCCCCAGCATTTT. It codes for CAWSPQGQVNQPQHF.

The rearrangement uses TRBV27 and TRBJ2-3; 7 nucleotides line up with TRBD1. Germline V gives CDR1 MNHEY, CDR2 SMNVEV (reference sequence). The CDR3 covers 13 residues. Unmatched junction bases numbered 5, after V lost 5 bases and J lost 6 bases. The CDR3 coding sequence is TGTGCCAGCAGTAGGACGACAGGGGATACGCAGTATTTT. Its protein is CASSRTTGDTQYF.

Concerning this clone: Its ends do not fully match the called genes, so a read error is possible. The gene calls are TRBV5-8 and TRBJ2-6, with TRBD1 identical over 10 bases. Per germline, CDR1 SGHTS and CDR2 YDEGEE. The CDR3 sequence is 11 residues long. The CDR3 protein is CASRAGDRGLF. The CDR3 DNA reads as TGTGCCAGCAGAGCCGGGGACAGGGGTCTTTTC.

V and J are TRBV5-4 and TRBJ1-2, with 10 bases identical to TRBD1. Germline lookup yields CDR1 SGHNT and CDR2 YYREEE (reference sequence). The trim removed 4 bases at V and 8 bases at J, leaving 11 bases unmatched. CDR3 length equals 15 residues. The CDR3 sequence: CASSPGTGAAWGYTF. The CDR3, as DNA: TGTGCCAGCAGCCCCGGGACAGGGGCCGCCTGGGGCTACACCTTC.